This passage covers 21 T cell receptor beta chains from one sample sequenced in a study of CD8+ T cells in alopecia areata. In each case, RNA was isolated and then reverse transcribed into cDNA as the sequencing template. Using immunoSEQ multiplex PCR, the repertoire was profiled, and TCRdb retains in-frame clones only, with some absent. The sample includes more than 100,000 clones, more than 75% of them seen just once. Treatment noted: oral pan-JAK inhibitor, 5-10 mg twice daily. The sequences come from CD8+ T cells sorted from blood, collected between weeks 30 and 35, from a patient treated with tofacitinib. Receptor source: a human donor with alopecia areata.

The chain couples TRBV9 to TRBJ2-1; D call uncertain. Per the germline V gene, CDR1 is SGDLS and CDR2 is YYNGEE. Trimming pared 0 bases from V and 4 bases from J, leaving 11 bases between. The CDR3 is 15 amino acids. The CDR3 sequence is CASSVASWGYNEQFF. In nucleotides, the CDR3 is TGTGCCAGCAGCGTAGCCTCGTGGGGTTACAATGAGCAGTTCTTC. Drawing the rest from reference TRBV9 and TRBJ2-1, the complete variable domain is DSGVTQTPKHLITATGQRVTLRCSPRSGDLSVYWYQQSLDQGLQFLIQYYNGEERAKGNILERFSAQQFPDLHSELNLSSLELGDSALYFCASSVASWGYNEQFFGPGTRLTVL.

The chain combines TRBV2 with TRBJ1-1; D is possibly TRBD1 (6 bases). Between the trimmed V and J ends, which lost 2 bases and 2 bases, there was a span of 9 bases. CDR1 SNHLY and CDR2 FYNNEI come from the germline V gene. This CDR3 has 14 residues. CDR3 nucleotide sequence: TGTGCCAGCAGTGAATTGGACAGCAACACTGAAGCTTTCTTT. Residues: CASSELDSNTEAFF.

V usage is TRBV13 and J usage is TRBJ2-1, with 9 bases that match TRBD1. Germline V lookup: CDR1 PRHDT, CDR2 FYEKMQ (reference sequence). The CDR3 has 14 residues. After removal of 4 bases from V and 6 bases from J, the junction contained 4 bases not matched to a gene. As DNA, the CDR3 is TGTGCCAGCAGCTCGGGACAGGGTCTCAATGAGCAGTTCTTC. Amino acid sequence: CASSSGQGLNEQFF.

This chain joins TRBV27 and TRBJ2-1; 10 bases match TRBD2. Unmatched junction bases numbered 5, after V lost 3 bases and J lost 0 bases. The germline CDR1 and CDR2 sequences are MNHEY and SMNVEV (reference sequence). CDR3 size: 17 residues. CDR3 in amino acids: CASSFGASGSSYNEQFF. In DNA, the CDR3 is TGTGCCAGCAGTTTTGGTGCTAGCGGGAGCTCCTACAATGAGCAGTTCTTC.

This chain's CDR3 is CASSSAGGDSEKLFF. In DNA form, the CDR3 reads TGTGCCAGCAGCTCAGCGGGGGGCGACTCAGAAAAACTGTTTTTT. The genes are TRBV9 and TRBJ1-4; possibly TRBD1 for D (6 bases). The germline V gene encodes CDR1 SGDLS and CDR2 YYNGEE. The CDR3 has 15 amino acids. V was pared by 4 bases and J by 8 bases, with 18 bases between.

The gene calls are TRBV6-6 and TRBJ2-3; D is possibly TRBD1 (6 bases). Germline values: CDR1 MNHNY, CDR2 SVGAGI (reference sequence). Trimming took 6 bases from V and 3 from J, leaving 16 bases between them. The CDR3 covers 15 residues. The CDR3 sequence is CASSSKGDPTDTQYF. CDR3 sequence (DNA): TGTGCCAGCAGCTCCAAGGGGGACCCAACAGATACGCAGTATTTT.

The CDR3 protein is CASSLEAGGSEQYF. CDR3 nucleotide sequence: TGTGCCAGCAGCTTAGAAGCGGGGGGAAGCGAGCAGTACTTC. The chain is built from TRBV7-9 and TRBJ2-7, with 9 bases matching TRBD2. The CDR3 runs to 14 residues. With V trimmed by 1 base and J by 6 bases, 4 bases remained unmatched. Germline assignment: CDR1 SEHNR and CDR2 FQNEAQ (reference sequence).

The chain joins TRBV5-1 to TRBJ1-1; D possibly corresponds to TRBD1 (5 bases). Germline CDR1 and CDR2: SGHRS and YFSETQ. The CDR3 sequence is 12 residues long. V lost 3 bases to trimming and J lost 7 bases, with 10 bases between them. The CDR3 sequence: CASSSDTVEAFF. CDR3 coding DNA: TGCGCCAGCAGCTCGGACACCGTTGAAGCTTTCTTT.

This chain uses TRBV29-1 with TRBJ1-2; D ambiguous. The CDR3 totals 13 residues. Germline CDR1 and CDR2: SQVTM and ANQGSEA. V was pared by 4 bases and J by 1 base, with 10 bases between. The CDR3 spells CSVGGFYNYGYTF. Here the CDR3 DNA reads TGCAGCGTTGGGGGATTCTATAACTATGGCTACACCTTC.

This clone was recorded only once. This chain joins TRBV5-8 and TRBJ2-1; unclear D gene. The CDR3 length is 15 residues. The V end lost 4 bases, the J end lost 0 bases, and 11 bases lay between the germline ends. Germline-derived CDR1 and CDR2 are SGHTS and YDEGEE. The CDR3 bases are TGTGCCAGCAGCGTCGTGGGTGGCTCCTACAATGAGCAGTTCTTC. Protein: CASSVVGGSYNEQFF. Together with reference TRBV5-8 and TRBJ2-1, the CDR3 gives the full variable domain: EAGVTQSPTHLIKTRGQQATLRCSPISGHTSVYWYQQALGLGLQFLLWYDEGEERNRGNFPPRFSGRQFPNYSSELNVNALELEDSALYLCASSVVGGSYNEQFFGPGTRLTVL.

The chain couples TRBV11-2 to TRBJ2-1; D unclear. The CDR3 is made up of 12 amino acids. The germline CDR1 and CDR2 sequences are SGHAT and FQNNGV. The germline V and J ends were trimmed by 5 bases and 7 bases, with 9 bases remaining between them. The CDR3 coding sequence is TGTGCCAGCAGCACCGGATATAATGAGCAGTTCTTC. Translated: CASSTGYNEQFF. Supplemented by reference TRBV11-2 and TRBJ2-1, the full variable domain reads EAGVAQSPRYKIIEKRQSVAFWCNPISGHATLYWYQQILGQGPKLLIQFQNNGVVDDSQLPKDRFSAERLKGVDSTLKIQPAKLEDSAVYLCASSTGYNEQFFGPGTRLTVL.

This clone was detected only a few times. The chain has TRBV29-1 and TRBJ1-3; TRBD1 might be the D (6 bases). Germline lookup yields CDR1 SQVTM and CDR2 ANQGSEA. This CDR3 is 12 amino acids long. Trimming took 1 base from V and 9 from J, leaving 10 bases between them. CDR3 sequence: CSVEAQGPTIYF. CDR3 in DNA: TGCAGCGTTGAAGCACAGGGCCCCACCATATATTTT.

The V call is TRBV7-9, the J call TRBJ2-7, with D possibly matching TRBD2 (6 bases). Germline CDR1 and CDR2: SEHNR and FQNEAQ (reference sequence). The CDR3 runs 13 residues. Trimming pared 0 bases from V and 7 bases from J, leaving 10 bases between. The DNA of the CDR3 is TGTGCCAGCAGCTTAGCGGTGGGGAGGGAGCAGTACTTC. Translation gives CASSLAVGREQYF. Full variable domain (outside the CDR3, taken from reference TRBV7-9 and TRBJ2-7): DTGVSQNPRHKITKRGQNVTFRCDPISEHNRLYWYRQTLGQGPEFLTYFQNEAQLEKSRLLSDRFSAERPKGSFSTLEIQRTEQGDSAMYLCASSLAVGREQYFGPGTRLTVT.

The rearrangement joins TRBV9 to TRBJ2-7, with D maybe TRBD2 (5 bases). Germline CDR1 is SGDLS and CDR2 is YYNGEE. This CDR3 is 15 amino acids long. The germline V and J ends were trimmed by 4 bases and 3 bases, with 17 bases remaining between them. CDR3 sequence reads: CASSPRSRTDYEQYF. The CDR3 bases are TGTGCCAGCAGCCCTAGGTCCCGGACTGACTACGAGCAGTACTTC.

CDR3 nucleotide sequence: TGCAGCGTTGCCCGGGGATTGGGAGATGAGCAGTTCTTC. The encoded protein is CSVARGLGDEQFF. The chain carries TRBV29-1 and TRBJ2-1; perhaps TRBD2 as D (5 bases). V lost 4 bases and J lost 8, with 15 bases in between. This CDR3 has 13 residues. Germline V lookup: CDR1 SQVTM, CDR2 ANQGSEA.

The rearrangement joins TRBV14 to TRBJ2-1; D is unresolved. V lost 1 base and J lost 7, with 8 bases in between. The CDR3 is 13 amino acids. Per germline, CDR1 SGHDN and CDR2 FVKESK. CDR3 sequence (DNA): TGTGCCAGCAGCCAAGTGCCCGGGAATGAGCAGTTCTTC. This sequence encodes CASSQVPGNEQFF.

The chain uses TRBV5-1 and TRBJ2-7; D is tentatively TRBD1 or TRBD2 (5 bases each). This CDR3 has 12 amino acids. The V and J ends lost 7 bases and 0 bases respectively, with 8 bases between them. The V gene's germline CDR1 is SGHRS and CDR2 YFSETQ. CDR3 sequence (DNA): TGCGCCAGCCGAGGGACCTCCTACGAGCAGTACTTC. Residues: CASRGTSYEQYF.

The CDR3 spells CASSYSERAVLETQYF. The DNA of the CDR3 is TGTGCCAGCAGTTACTCGGAGAGGGCGGTGTTGGAGACCCAGTACTTC. This chain joins TRBV6-5 and TRBJ2-5; D is perhaps TRBD2 (5 bases). From germline, CDR1 is MNHEY and CDR2 SVGAGI. The CDR3 extends over 16 amino acids. V was shortened by 0 bases and J by 5 bases, with 16 bases between the two germline ends.

The gene calls are TRBV6-5 and TRBJ2-2, with D uncertain. Trimming pared 1 base from V and 7 bases from J, leaving 10 bases between. The CDR3 consists of 14 residues. From germline, CDR1 is MNHEY and CDR2 SVGAGI. The CDR3 loop reads CASSYWQASGELFF. The CDR3 DNA is TGTGCCAGCAGTTACTGGCAGGCTAGCGGGGAGCTGTTTTTT.

The CDR3 spells CAWSSQFFTDTQYF. In DNA form, the CDR3 reads TGTGCCTGGAGTAGCCAGTTCTTCACAGATACGCAGTATTTT. The genes are TRBV30 and TRBJ2-3; no firm D call. Deletions cut 2 bases from V and 2 bases from J, with 11 bases between. The CDR3 has 14 amino acids. Per the germline V gene, CDR1 is GTSNPN and CDR2 is SVGIG (reference sequence).

This clone was found once. The V and J genes are TRBV5-4 and TRBJ2-2; tentative D call: TRBD1 (6 bases). Trimming stripped 4 bases from V and 4 bases from J, with 20 bases between. The CDR3 is 17 residues long. Germline CDR1 SGHNT, CDR2 YYREEE (reference sequence). The CDR3 protein is CASSLGRRQGPTGELFF. CDR3 nucleotide sequence: TGTGCCAGCAGCCTTGGCCGTAGGCAGGGGCCCACCGGGGAGCTGTTTTTT. Complete variable domain (other parts from reference TRBV5-4 and TRBJ2-2): ETGVTQSPTHLIKTRGQQVTLRCSSQSGHNTVSWYQQALGQGPQFIFQYYREEENGRGNFPPRFSGLQFPNYSSELNVNALELDDSALYLCASSLGRRQGPTGELFFGEGSRLTVL.